This TCR beta chain is drawn from a study of control samples from healthy donors and cancer patients. Sequencing was performed with immunoSEQ multiplex PCR; in TCRdb, only in-frame clones are kept and a portion is missing. Here the sample spans under 150,000 clones, 90% to 95% being singletons. The CDR3 has 14 amino acids. Trimming removed 3 bases at V and 8 bases at J, with 14 bases between. Germline V lookup: CDR1 KGHSH, CDR2 LQKENI. Sequencing was carried out using PBMCs. This receptor was taken from a man aged 50 or older with head and neck cancer. The chain employs TRBV18 and TRBJ1-5, with D tentatively TRBD1 (5 bases). The CDR3: CASSPQRGAEPQHF. The CDR3 DNA reads as TGTGCCAGCTCACCTCAAAGGGGTGCGGAGCCCCAGCATTTT. Based on the CDR3 plus reference TRBV18 and TRBJ1-5, the full variable domain is NAGVMQNPRHLVRRRGQEARLRCSPMKGHSHVYWYRQLPEEGLKFMVYLQKENIIDESGMPKERFSAEFPKEGPSILRIQQVVRGDSAAYFCASSPQRGAEPQHFGDGTRLSIL.